Shown below are 10 T cell receptor beta chains from a single sample sequenced in a study of metastatic and nonmetastatic thyroid tumors. TCRdb ran MiXCR on the PCR reads. The sample records just under 45,000 clones, under 4% being singletons. No patient received treatment before thyroid surgery. Sequencing input: blood. The receptor set was obtained from a female donor with papillary thyroid cancer or a benign thyroid nodule (not recorded which). Some clones in this sample may be carry-over from other donors' samples.

V gene TRBV4-3 combines with J gene TRBJ2-2; TRBD2 aligns across 8 bases. Germline V CDR1 and CDR2: LGHNA, YSLEER. Losses at the gene ends were 1 base for V and 1 base for J; bases not matched to a gene: 5. The CDR3 is made up of 17 amino acids. The CDR3 bases are TGCGCCAGCAGCCAAGCAGGGCGGGGGGAGAACACCGGGGAGCTGTTTTTT. Translating gives CASSQAGRGENTGELFF.

This clone was seen repeatedly, ten times or more. The J gene is TRBJ1-2, the V gene TRBV5-6; tentative D call: TRBD1 (5 bases). The CDR3 extends over 15 amino acids. V was cut by 4 bases and J by 0 bases, with 13 bases left in between. Germline V gene sequence: CDR1 SGHDT, CDR2 YYEEEE. The CDR3: CASSRDLGANYGYTF. The CDR3 DNA sequence: TGTGCCAGCAGCCGGGACCTCGGGGCTAACTATGGCTACACCTTC.

The sample holds a few counts of this clone. The V call is TRBV19, the J call TRBJ2-2; 10 bases map to TRBD2. The V and J ends lost 5 bases and 5 bases, in that order; junction bases with no gene match: 17. In germline, CDR1 is LNHDA, CDR2 SQIVND (reference sequence). This CDR3 is built from 19 residues. The DNA for the CDR3 is TGTGCCAGTAGTGCGCGGACTAGCGGTGGGTGGATCGGGACCGGGGAGCTGTTTTTT. Its translation is CASSARTSGGWIGTGELFF.

In this sample, this clone turned up many times. This chain uses TRBV20-1 with TRBJ2-1; 14 bases are a match to TRBD2. The germline V gene encodes CDR1 DFQATT and CDR2 SNEGSKA (reference sequence). The CDR3 totals 16 residues. The junction had 4 bases not matched to a gene; V was cut back by 2 bases and J by 4 bases. The chain's CDR3 is CSARTGTSGGYNEQFF. The DNA of the CDR3 is TGCAGTGCTAGAACCGGGACTAGCGGGGGTTACAATGAGCAGTTCTTC.

In this sample, this clone turned up a few times. The chain recombines TRBV27 with TRBJ2-2; D uncertain. The CDR3 is made up of 14 amino acids. Trimming pared 3 bases from V and 7 bases from J, leaving 12 bases between. In germline, CDR1 is MNHEY, CDR2 SMNVEV (reference sequence). DNA of the CDR3: TGTGCCAGCAGTTTGGGCAGTGCGGACGGGGAGCTGTTTTTT. Encoded protein: CASSLGSADGELFF.

This clone was counted many times. The chain is built from TRBV5-6 and TRBJ2-7, with D unclear. With 5 bases removed from V and 4 bases from J, the gap between germline ends came to 16 bases. CDR3 length: 14 residues. The V gene's germline CDR1 is SGHDT and CDR2 YYEEEE. The CDR3 loop is CASRPTQAPYEQYF. CDR3 nucleotide sequence: TGTGCCAGCAGGCCGACTCAAGCCCCTTACGAGCAGTACTTC. Full variable domain (remainder filled in from reference TRBV5-6 and TRBJ2-7): DAGVTQSPTHLIKTRGQQVTLRCSPKSGHDTVSWYQQALGQGPQFIFQYYEEEERQRGNFPDRFSGHQFPNYSSELNVNALLLGDSALYLCASRPTQAPYEQYFGPGTRLTVT.

Ten or more counts support this clone. V and J are TRBV24-1 and TRBJ2-3, with TRBD2 identical over 11 bases. J lost 2 bases, V lost 4 bases, and 4 bases had no gene match. The CDR3 spans 16 residues. CDR1 and CDR2 from the germline V gene are KGHDR and SFDVKD. The CDR3 sequence is CATSEGTSGTTDTQYF. The CDR3 bases are TGTGCCACCAGTGAAGGGACTAGCGGTACCACAGATACGCAGTATTTT.

This clone was observed a few times. The chain couples TRBV6-4 to TRBJ2-2, with TRBD1 as a possible D gene (6 bases). This CDR3 has 14 amino acids. CDR1 is MRHNA, CDR2 SNTAGT, per germline. The ends were cut back, 2 bases at V and 7 bases at J, with 11 bases in the middle. The CDR3 DNA reads TGTGCCAGCAGTGACCAGACAGGCGGCGGGGAGCTGTTTTTT. This sequence encodes CASSDQTGGGELFF.

This clone has a count of ten or more. The chain couples TRBV12-3 or TRBV12-4 to TRBJ2-2; no reliable D call. The V end was cut by 3 bases, the J end by 1 base, with 6 bases between. This CDR3 comprises 14 residues. The CDR3 bases are TGTGCCAGCAGTTTTAGAGGGAACACCGGGGAGCTGTTTTTT. It yields the protein CASSFRGNTGELFF.

This clone was seen more than once but under ten times. The rearrangement uses TRBV6-9 and TRBJ1-2; D may be TRBD1 (5 bases). V lost 3 bases and J 5 bases, leaving 10 bases between the germline ends. CDR1 and CDR2 (germline): MNHGY, SVAAGI. This CDR3 comprises 13 residues. The chain's CDR3 is CASSYRVTYGYTF. The DNA of the CDR3 is TGTGCCAGCAGTTACAGGGTTACTTATGGCTACACCTTC.